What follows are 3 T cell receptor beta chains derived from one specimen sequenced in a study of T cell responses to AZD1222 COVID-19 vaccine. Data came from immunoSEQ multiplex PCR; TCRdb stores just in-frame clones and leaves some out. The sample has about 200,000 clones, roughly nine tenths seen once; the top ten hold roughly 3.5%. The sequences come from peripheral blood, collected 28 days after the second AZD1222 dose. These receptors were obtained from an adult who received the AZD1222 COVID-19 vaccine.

For the CDR3, the DNA is TGCGCCAGCAGCCATGACAGGGGCGGATCACCCCTCCACTTT. Translating gives CASSHDRGGSPLHF. The V call is TRBV4-1, the J call TRBJ1-6; 8 bases are shared with TRBD1. J was trimmed by 10 bases and V by 3 bases; bases with no gene match: 5. The CDR3 is made up of 14 amino acids. Per the germline V gene, CDR1 is MGHRA and CDR2 is YSYEKL.

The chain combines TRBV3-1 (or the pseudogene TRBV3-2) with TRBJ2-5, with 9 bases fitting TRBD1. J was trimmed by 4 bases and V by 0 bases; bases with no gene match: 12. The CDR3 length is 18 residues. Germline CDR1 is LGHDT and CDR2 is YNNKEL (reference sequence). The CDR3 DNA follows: TGTGCCAGCAGCCAAGATAATGTGGGGACAGGGTTCCCAGAGACCCAGTACTTC. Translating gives CASSQDNVGTGFPETQYF.

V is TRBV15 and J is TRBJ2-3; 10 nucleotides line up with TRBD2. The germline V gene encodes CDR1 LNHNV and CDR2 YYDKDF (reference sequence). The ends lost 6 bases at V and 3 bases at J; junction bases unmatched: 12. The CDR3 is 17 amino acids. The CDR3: CATRSESGRGETDTQYF. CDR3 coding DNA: TGTGCCACCAGATCGGAAAGCGGGAGGGGGGAGACAGATACGCAGTATTTT.